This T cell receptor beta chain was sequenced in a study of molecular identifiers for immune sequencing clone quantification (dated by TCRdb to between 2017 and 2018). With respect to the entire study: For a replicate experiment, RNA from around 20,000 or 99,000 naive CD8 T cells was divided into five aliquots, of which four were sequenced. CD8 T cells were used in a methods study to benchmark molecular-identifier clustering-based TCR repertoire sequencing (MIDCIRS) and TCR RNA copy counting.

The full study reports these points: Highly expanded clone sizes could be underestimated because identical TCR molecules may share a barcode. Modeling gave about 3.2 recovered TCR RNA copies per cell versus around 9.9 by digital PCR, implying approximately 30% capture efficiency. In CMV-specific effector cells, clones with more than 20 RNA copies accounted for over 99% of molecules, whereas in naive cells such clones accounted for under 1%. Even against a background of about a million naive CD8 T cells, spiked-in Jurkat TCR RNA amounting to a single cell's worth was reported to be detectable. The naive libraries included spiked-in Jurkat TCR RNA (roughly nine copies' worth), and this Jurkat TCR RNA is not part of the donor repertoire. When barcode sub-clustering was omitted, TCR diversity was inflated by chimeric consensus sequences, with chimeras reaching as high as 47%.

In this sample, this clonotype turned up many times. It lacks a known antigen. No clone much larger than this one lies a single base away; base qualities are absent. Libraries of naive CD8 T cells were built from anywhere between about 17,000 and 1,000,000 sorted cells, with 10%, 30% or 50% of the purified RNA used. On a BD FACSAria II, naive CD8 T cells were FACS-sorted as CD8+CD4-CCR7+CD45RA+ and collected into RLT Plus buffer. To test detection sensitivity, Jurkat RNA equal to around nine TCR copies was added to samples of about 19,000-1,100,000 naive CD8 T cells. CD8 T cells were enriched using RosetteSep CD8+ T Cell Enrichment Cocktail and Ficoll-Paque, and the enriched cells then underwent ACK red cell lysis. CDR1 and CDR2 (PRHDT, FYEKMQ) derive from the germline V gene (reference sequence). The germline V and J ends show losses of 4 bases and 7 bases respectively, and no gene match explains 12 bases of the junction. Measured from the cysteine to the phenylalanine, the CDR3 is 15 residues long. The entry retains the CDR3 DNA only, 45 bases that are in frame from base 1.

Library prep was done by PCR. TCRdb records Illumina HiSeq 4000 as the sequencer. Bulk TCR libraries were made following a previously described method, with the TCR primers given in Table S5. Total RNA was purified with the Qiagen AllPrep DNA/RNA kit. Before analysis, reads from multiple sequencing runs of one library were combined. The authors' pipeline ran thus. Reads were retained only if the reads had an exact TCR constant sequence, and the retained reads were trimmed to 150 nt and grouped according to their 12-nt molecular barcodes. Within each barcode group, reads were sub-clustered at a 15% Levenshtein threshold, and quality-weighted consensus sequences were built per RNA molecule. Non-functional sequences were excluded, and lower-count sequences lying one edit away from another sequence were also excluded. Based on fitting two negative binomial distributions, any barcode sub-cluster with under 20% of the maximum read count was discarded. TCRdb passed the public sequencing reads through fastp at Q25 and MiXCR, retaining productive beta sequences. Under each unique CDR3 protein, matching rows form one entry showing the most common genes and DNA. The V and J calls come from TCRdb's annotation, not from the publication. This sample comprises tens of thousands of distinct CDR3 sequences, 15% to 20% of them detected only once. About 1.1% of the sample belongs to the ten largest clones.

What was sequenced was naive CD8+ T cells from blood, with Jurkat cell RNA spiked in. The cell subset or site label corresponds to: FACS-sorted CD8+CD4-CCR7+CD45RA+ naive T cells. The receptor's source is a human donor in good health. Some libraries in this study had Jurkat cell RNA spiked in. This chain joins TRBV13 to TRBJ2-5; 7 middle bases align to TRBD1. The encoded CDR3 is CASSSAGTALWTQYF. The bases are TGTGCCAGCAGCTCAGCCGGGACAGCCCTATGGACCCAGTACTTC.